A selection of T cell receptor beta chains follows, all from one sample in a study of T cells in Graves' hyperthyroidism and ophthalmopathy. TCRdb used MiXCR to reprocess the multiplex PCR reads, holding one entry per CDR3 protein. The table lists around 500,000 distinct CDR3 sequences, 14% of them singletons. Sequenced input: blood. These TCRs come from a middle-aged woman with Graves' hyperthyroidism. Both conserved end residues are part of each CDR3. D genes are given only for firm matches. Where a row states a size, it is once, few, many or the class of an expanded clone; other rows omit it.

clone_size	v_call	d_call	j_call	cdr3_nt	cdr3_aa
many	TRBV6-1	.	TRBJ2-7	TGTGCCAGCACTCTAGGGGGGGACGAGCAGTACTTC	CASTLGGDEQYF
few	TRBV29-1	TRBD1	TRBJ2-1	TGCAGCGTATGGGACAGGGGATACAATGAGCAGTTCTTC	CSVWDRGYNEQFF
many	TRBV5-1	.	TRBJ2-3	TGCGCCAGCAGCCCGCGGGGAGCGGACCTCACAGATACGCAGTATTTT	CASSPRGADLTDTQYF
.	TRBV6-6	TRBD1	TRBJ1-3	TGTGCCAGCAGTTACTCCACAGGGGATTCGAAAGGAAACACCATATATTTT	CASSYSTGDSKGNTIYF
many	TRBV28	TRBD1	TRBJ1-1	TGTGCCAGCAGTATCGACAGGGCGACGCGCACTGAAGCTTTCTTT	CASSIDRATRTEAFF
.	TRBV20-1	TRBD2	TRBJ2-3	TGCAGTGCTAGGTGGCGACTAGCGGACATCACAGATACGCAGTATTTT	CSARWRLADITDTQYF
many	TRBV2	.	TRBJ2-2	TGTGCCAGCAGTCCTGACGTCACCGGGGAGCTGTTTTTT	CASSPDVTGELFF
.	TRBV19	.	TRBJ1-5	TGTGCCAGTAGTACCGGCAGCCCCAGGGTGGATCAGCCCCAGCATTTT	CASSTGSPRVDQPQHF
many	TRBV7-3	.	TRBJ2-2	TGTGCCAGCAGCTTAAGTCCCGAGAACACCGGGGAGCTGTTTTTT	CASSLSPENTGELFF
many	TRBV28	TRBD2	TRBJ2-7	TGTGCCAGCAGAAAAGGGGCTAGCGGGGGGCGCGAGCAGTACTTC	CASRKGASGGREQYF
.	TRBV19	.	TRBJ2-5	TGTGCCAGTAGTATAAATGGGAATCAAGAGACCCAGTACTTC	CASSINGNQETQYF
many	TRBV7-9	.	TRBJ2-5	TGTGCCAGCAGCCAAGGGCAGGGACGAGAGACCCAGTACTTC	CASSQGQGRETQYF
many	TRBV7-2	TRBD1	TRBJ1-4	TGTGCCAGCAGCGCGGGACAGAATGAAAAACTGTTTTTT	CASSAGQNEKLFF
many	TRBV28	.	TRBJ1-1	TGTGCCAGCAGCCCGACCCCCGGGAGATATTTAGAGAACACTGAAGCTTTCTTT	CASSPTPGRYLENTEAFF
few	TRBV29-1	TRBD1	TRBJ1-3	TGCAGCGCTTGCTTGGGACAGTCCTACTCTGGAAACACCATATATTTT	CSACLGQSYSGNTIYF
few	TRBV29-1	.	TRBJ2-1	TGCAGCGTTGATGGGCGAGGGCCGGACAATGAGCAGTTCTTC	CSVDGRGPDNEQFF
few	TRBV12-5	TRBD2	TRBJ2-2	TGTGCTAGTGGTTTGCCTACCACCAGCGGGATGCCCGGGGAGCTGTTTTTT	CASGLPTTSGMPGELFF
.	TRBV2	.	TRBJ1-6	TGTGCCAGCAGTGAAGCGCTTCGGGCCCCGGCACCCCTCCACTTT	CASSEALRAPAPLHF
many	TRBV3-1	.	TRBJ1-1	TGTGCCAGCAGCCAAGATGCAACGGCTAAGCGCACTGAAGCTTTCTTT	CASSQDATAKRTEAFF
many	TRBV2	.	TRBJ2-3	TGTGCCAGCAGTACGGAGACTAGCACAGATACGCAGTATTTT	CASSTETSTDTQYF
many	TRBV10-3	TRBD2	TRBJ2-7	TGTGCCATCAGTGAGTCGACTTTCGGGGGGTCCGCCTCCCCCTACGAGCAGTACTTC	CAISESTFGGSASPYEQYF
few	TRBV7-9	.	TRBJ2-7	TGTGCCAGCAGCCCAGCCCTGGATATTGGGGTCTCCTACGAGCAGTACTTC	CASSPALDIGVSYEQYF
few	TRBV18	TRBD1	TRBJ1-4	TGTGCCAGCTCACCACGTACAGCAGGACAGGGCTATGAAAAACTGTTTTTT	CASSPRTAGQGYEKLFF
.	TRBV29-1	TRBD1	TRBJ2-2	TGCAGCGTTACGGGACAGGGGAACACCGGGGAGCTGTTTTTT	CSVTGQGNTGELFF
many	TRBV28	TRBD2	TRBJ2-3	TGTGCCAGCTACTCCGCTAGCGGTAGCACAGATACGCAGTATTTT	CASYSASGSTDTQYF
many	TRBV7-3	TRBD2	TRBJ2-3	TGTGCCAGCAGCTTAAACAAGCGGGGGACTAGCACAGATACGCAGTATTTT	CASSLNKRGTSTDTQYF